This T cell receptor (beta chain) was recorded in a study of CXCR3-negative and CXCR3-positive naive CD8 T cells. 5' RACE with UMI labels generated the TRB cDNA libraries. After re-calling the 5' RACE reads, TCRdb lists one entry per CDR3 protein, DNA absent. This table holds tens of thousands of distinct CDR3 sequences. Study outcomes and limitations: Memory CD8+ T cell repertoires were far less diverse than both naive subsets. The TRB CDR3s that CXCR3-positive naive cells carried were more hydrophobic than those of CXCR3-negative naive cells. For naive cells, CXCR3-negative and CXCR3-positive subsets had similar TRBV-TRBJ usage; for memory cells, usage differed.

Remarks on this clonotype: Antigen: not known.

Germline V gene sequence: CDR1 SEHNR, CDR2 FQNEAQ (reference sequence). The length of the CDR3 is 11 residues. The sample consisted of naive CXCR3- CD8+ T cells from blood. Subset noted: CD45RO-CCR7+CD27+CD95- naive CD8+ T cells lacking CXCR3 (TNR3-). V gene TRBV7-9 combines with J gene TRBJ2-1; the TCRdb D gene call, TRBD2, has no DNA to confirm it. The TCR sequence derives from a human donor in good health. Some clones in this sample may be carry-over from other donors' samples. CDR3 in amino acids: CASSFGTSQFF.